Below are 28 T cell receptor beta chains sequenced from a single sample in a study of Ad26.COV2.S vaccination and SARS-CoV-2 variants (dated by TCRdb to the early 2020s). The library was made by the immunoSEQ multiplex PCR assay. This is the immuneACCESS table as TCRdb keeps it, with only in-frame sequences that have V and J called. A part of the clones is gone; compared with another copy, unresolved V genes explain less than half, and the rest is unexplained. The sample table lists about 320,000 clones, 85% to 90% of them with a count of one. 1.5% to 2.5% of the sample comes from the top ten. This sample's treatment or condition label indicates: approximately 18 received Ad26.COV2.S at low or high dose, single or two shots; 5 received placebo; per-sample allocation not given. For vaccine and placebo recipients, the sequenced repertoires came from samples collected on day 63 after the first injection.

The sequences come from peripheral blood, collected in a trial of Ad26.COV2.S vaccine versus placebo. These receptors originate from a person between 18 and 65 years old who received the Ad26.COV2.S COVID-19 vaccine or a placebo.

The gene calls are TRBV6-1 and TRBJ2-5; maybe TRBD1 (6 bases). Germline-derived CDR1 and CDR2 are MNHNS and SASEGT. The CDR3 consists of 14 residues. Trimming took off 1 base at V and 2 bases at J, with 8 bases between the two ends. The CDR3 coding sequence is TGTGCCAGCAGTGAAGGACAGGCTCAAGAGACCCAGTACTTC. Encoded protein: CASSEGQAQETQYF.

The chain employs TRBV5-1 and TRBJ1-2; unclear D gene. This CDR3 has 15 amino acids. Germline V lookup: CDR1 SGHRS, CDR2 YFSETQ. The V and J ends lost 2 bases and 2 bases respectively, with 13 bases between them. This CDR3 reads CASSFRGRSNYGYTF. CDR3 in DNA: TGCGCCAGCAGCTTTCGCGGTCGCTCAAACTATGGCTACACCTTC.

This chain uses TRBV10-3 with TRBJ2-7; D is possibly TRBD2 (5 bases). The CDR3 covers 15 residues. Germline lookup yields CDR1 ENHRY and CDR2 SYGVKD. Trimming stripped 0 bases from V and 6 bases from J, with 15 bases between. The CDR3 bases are TGTGCCATCAGTGAGTCCACAAATCTACGGGGCGAGCAGTACTTC. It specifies CAISESTNLRGEQYF.

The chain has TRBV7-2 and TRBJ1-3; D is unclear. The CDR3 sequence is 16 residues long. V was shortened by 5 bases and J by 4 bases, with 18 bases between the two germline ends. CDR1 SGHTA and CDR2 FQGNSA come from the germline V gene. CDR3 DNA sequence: TGTGCCAGCAGCCCCCAGCCACTGGGAATCGGAAACACCATATATTTT. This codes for CASSPQPLGIGNTIYF.

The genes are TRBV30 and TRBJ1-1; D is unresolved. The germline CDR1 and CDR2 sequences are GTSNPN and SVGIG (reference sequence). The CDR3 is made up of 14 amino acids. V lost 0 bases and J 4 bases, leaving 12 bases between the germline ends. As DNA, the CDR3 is TGTGCCTGGAGTGTTGGTAGGGTGGGCACTGAAGCTTTCTTT. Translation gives CAWSVGRVGTEAFF.

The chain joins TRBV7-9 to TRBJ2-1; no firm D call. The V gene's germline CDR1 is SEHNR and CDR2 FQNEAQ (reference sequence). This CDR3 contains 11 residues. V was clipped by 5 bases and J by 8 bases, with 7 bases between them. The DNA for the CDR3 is TGTGCCAGCAGCCCCGCGCATGAGCAGTTCTTC. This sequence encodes CASSPAHEQFF. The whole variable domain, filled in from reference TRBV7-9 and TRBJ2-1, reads DTGVSQNPRHKITKRGQNVTFRCDPISEHNRLYWYRQTLGQGPEFLTYFQNEAQLEKSRLLSDRFSAERPKGSFSTLEIQRTEQGDSAMYLCASSPAHEQFFGPGTRLTVL.

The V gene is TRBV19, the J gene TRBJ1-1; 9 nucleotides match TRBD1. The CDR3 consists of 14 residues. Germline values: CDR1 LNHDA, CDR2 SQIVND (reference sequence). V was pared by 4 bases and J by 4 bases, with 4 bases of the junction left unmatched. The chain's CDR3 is CASSTTGGITEAFF. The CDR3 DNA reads TGTGCCAGTAGTACAACAGGGGGCATCACTGAAGCTTTCTTT.

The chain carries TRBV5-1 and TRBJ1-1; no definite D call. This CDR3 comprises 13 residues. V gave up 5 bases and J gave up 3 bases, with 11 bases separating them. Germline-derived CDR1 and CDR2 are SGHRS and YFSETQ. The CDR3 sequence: CASRVRGDTEAFF. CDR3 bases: TGCGCCAGCAGGGTCAGAGGAGACACTGAAGCTTTCTTT. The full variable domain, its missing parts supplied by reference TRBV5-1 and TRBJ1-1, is KAGVTQTPRYLIKTRGQQVTLSCSPISGHRSVSWYQQTPGQGLQFLFEYFSETQRNKGNFPGRFSGRQFSNSRSEMNVSTLELGDSALYLCASRVRGDTEAFFGQGTRLTVV.

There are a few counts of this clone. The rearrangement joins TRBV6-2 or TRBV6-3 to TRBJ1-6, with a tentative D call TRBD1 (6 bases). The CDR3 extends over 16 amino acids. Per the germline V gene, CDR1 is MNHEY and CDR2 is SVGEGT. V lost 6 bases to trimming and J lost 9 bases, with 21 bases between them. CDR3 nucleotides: TGTGCCAGCAGCCAAATGCTTCAGGGGCCTATTTCACCCCTCCACTTT. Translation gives CASSQMLQGPISPLHF.

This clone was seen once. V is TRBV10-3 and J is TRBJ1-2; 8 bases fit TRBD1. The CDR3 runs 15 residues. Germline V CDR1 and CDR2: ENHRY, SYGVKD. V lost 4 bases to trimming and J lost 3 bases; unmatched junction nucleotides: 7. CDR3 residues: CAISGGQGAYYGYTF. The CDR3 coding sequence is TGTGCCATCAGTGGTGGGCAGGGGGCTTACTATGGCTACACCTTC.

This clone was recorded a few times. The chain's CDR3 is CASSPPSEGTSNQPQHF. The CDR3 coding sequence is TGTGCCAGCAGCCCACCTTCGGAGGGCACAAGCAATCAGCCCCAGCATTTT. The V gene is TRBV6-2 or TRBV6-3, the J gene TRBJ1-5; D not resolved. The CDR3 is made up of 17 amino acids. V dropped 6 bases and J dropped 1 base, with 19 bases sitting between them. Germline values: CDR1 MNHEY, CDR2 SVGEGT.

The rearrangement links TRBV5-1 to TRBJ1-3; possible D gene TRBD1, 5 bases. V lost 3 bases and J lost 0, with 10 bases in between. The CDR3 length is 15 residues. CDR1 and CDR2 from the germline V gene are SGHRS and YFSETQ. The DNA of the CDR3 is TGCGCCAGCAGCTGGGGACGAAGCTCTGGAAACACCATATATTTT. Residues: CASSWGRSSGNTIYF.

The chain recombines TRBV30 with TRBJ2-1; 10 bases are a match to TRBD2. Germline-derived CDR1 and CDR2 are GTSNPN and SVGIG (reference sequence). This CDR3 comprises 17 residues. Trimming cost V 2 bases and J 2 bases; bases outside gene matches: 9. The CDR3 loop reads CAWSILRLAGTYNEQFF. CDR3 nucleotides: TGTGCCTGGAGTATTTTAAGACTAGCGGGTACCTACAATGAGCAGTTCTTC.

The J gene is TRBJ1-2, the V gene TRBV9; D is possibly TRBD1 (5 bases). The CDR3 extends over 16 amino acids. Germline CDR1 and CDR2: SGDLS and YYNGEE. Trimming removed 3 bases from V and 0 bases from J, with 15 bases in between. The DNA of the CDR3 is TGTGCCAGCAGCGCACCGACCAGGGCCTCTAACTATGGCTACACCTTC. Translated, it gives CASSAPTRASNYGYTF.

CDR3 protein: CASSVRLSSGNTIYF. The CDR3 DNA follows: TGTGCCAGCAGCGTGAGGTTGAGCTCTGGAAACACCATATATTTT. The J gene is TRBJ1-3, the V gene TRBV2; D is uncertain. Trimming removed 6 bases at V and 0 bases at J, with 12 bases between. The CDR3 consists of 15 residues. Germline V gives CDR1 SNHLY, CDR2 FYNNEI.

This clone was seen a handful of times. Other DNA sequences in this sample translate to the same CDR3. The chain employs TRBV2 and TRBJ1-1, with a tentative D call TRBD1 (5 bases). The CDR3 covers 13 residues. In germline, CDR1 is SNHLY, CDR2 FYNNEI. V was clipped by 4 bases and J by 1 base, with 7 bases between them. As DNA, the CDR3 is TGTGCCAGCAGTGTTACAGGGAACACTGAAGCTTTCTTT. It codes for CASSVTGNTEAFF.

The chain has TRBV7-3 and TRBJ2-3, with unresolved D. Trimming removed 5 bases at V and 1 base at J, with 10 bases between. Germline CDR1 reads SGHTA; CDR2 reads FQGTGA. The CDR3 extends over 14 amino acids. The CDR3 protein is CASSPRSGTDTQYF. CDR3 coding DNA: TGTGCCAGCAGCCCCCGGTCTGGCACAGATACGCAGTATTTT.

Written as DNA, the CDR3 is TGTGCCATCAGTGATCTGGACAGGGTCGGGACTAGCGCCCAAGAGACCCAGTACTTC. It encodes CAISDLDRVGTSAQETQYF. The V call is TRBV10-3, the J call TRBJ2-5; 10 nucleotides align to TRBD2. Per the germline V gene, CDR1 is ENHRY and CDR2 is SYGVKD. Trimming cost V 3 bases and J 1 base; bases outside gene matches: 14. CDR3 size: 19 residues.

This CDR3 reads CASREGGGEKLFF. The CDR3 DNA sequence: TGCGCCAGCAGAGAGGGCGGTGGCGAAAAACTGTTTTTT. The rearrangement links TRBV5-1 to TRBJ1-4, with D hard to call. Germline V gene data show CDR1 as SGHRS and CDR2 as YFSETQ. The CDR3 spans 13 residues. V lost 5 bases, J lost 8 bases, and 13 bases lay in between.

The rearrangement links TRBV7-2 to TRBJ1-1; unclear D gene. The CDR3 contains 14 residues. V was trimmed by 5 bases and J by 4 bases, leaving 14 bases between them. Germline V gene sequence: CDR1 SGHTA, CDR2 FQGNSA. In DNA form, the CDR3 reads TGTGCCAGCAGCAGTCAAGGTGAGGGCACTGAAGCTTTCTTT. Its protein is CASSSQGEGTEAFF. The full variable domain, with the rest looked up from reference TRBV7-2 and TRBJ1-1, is GAGVSQSPSNKVTEKGKDVELRCDPISGHTALYWYRQSLGQGLEFLIYFQGNSAPDKSGLPSDRFSAERTGGSVSTLTIQRTQQEDSAVYLCASSSQGEGTEAFFGQGTRLTVV.

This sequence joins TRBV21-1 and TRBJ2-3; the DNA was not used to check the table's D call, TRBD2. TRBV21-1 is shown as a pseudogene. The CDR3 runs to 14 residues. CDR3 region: CASSNGGAVDTQYF. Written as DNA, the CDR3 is TGTGCCAGCAGCAACGGGGGGGCTGTAGATACGCAGTATTTT.

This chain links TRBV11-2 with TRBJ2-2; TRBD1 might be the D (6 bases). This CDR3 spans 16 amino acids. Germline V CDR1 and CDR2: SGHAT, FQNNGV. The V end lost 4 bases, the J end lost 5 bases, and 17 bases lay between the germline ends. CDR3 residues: CASSSPLRGKTGELFF. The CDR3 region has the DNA TGTGCCAGCAGCTCGCCCCTCAGGGGAAAGACCGGGGAGCTGTTTTTT.

The CDR3 sequence is CASSLALRTGAEAFF. CDR3 coding DNA: TGTGCCAGCAGCTTAGCGCTACGGACAGGGGCTGAAGCTTTCTTT. V usage is TRBV7-8 and J usage is TRBJ1-1, with 9 bases fitting TRBD1. Germline CDR1 SGHVS, CDR2 FQNEAQ. The trim removed 0 bases at V and 6 bases at J, leaving 5 bases unmatched. The CDR3 is made up of 15 amino acids.

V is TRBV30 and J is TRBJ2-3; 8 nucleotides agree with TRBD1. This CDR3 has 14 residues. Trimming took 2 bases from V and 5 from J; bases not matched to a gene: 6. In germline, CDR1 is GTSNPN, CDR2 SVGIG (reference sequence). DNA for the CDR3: TGTGCCTGGAGTTGGGGACAGGTCCAAGATACGCAGTATTTT. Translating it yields CAWSWGQVQDTQYF.

This chain's CDR3 is CAWWGILGRNTEAFF. As DNA, the CDR3 is TGTGCCTGGTGGGGGATCCTGGGGAGGAACACTGAAGCTTTCTTT. This chain joins TRBV30 and TRBJ1-1; D is perhaps TRBD1 (5 bases). The CDR3 has 15 amino acids. Germline-derived CDR1 and CDR2 are GTSNPN and SVGIG (reference sequence). With 5 bases removed from V and 1 base from J, the gap between germline ends came to 17 bases. Variable domain in full (rest from reference TRBV30 and TRBJ1-1): SQTIHQWPATLVQPVGSPLSLECTVEGTSNPNLYWYRQAAGRGLQLLFYSVGIGQISSEVPQNLSASRPQDRQFILSSKKLLLSDSGFYLCAWWGILGRNTEAFFGQGTRLTVV.

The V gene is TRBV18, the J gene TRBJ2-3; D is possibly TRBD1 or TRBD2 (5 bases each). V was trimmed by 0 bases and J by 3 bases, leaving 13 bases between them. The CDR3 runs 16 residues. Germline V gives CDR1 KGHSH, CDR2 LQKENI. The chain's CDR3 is CASSPPSRRETDTQYF. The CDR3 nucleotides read TGTGCCAGCTCACCACCGTCCCGCAGGGAGACAGATACGCAGTATTTT.

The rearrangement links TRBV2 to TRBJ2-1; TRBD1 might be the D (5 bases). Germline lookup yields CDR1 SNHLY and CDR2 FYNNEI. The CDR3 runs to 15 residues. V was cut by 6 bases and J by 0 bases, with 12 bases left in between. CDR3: CASRTDQSSYNEQFF. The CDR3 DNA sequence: TGTGCCAGCAGGACAGACCAGAGCTCCTACAATGAGCAGTTCTTC.

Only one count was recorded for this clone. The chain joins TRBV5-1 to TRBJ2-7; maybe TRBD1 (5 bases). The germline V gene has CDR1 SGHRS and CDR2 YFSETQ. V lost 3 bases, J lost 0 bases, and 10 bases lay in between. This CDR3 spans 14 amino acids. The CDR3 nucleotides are TGCGCCAGCAGCTCCTGGGGCGACTCCTACGAGCAGTACTTC. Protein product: CASSSWGDSYEQYF.